This T cell receptor (beta chain) was sequenced in a study of blood T cell repertoires in COVID-19. Profiling relied on immunoSEQ multiplex PCR, and the TCRdb table lists in-frame clones only, not all of them. Here the sample spans approximately 77,000 clones, about nine tenths being singletons. Germline lookup yields CDR1 SGDLS and CDR2 YYNGEE. The CDR3 runs 15 residues. The V segment lost 0 bases and the J segment 6 bases; nucleotides outside the gene matches: 7. Sequenced sample: peripheral blood. This sequence originates from a woman of 80 years or more with acute or convalescent COVID-19. This sequence joins TRBV9 and TRBJ2-7; TRBD1 matches 9 bases. Here the CDR3 reads CASSVVGTGLAEQYF. CDR3 bases: TGTGCCAGCAGCGTAGTAGGGACAGGGTTGGCCGAGCAGTACTTC.